The rows below give T cell receptor beta chains drawn from one sample of a study of T cell repertoires in cytomegalovirus infection. One entry per CDR3 protein results from TCRdb running MiXCR on the reads. The sample shows 740,000 or so distinct CDR3 sequences, roughly a third of them seen only once. The material sequenced was PBMCs. Source of these receptors: a human donor in good health (CMV status not recorded). Some clones in this sample may be carry-over from other donors' samples. Each CDR3 is given with its conserved first and last residue. A D gene is named only where the DNA matches it firmly. Size is omitted from some rows. Given values are once, few, many or a class for expanded clones.

v_gene: TRBV7-6; d_gene: TRBD1; j_gene: TRBJ2-5; abundance: many; CDR3aa: CASSLGRDRQETQYF; CDR3nt: TGTGCCAGCAGCCTCGGCCGGGACAGACAAGAGACCCAGTACTTC
v_gene: TRBV28; d_gene: .; j_gene: TRBJ1-4; abundance: .; CDR3aa: CASSRDSQRYEKLFF; CDR3nt: TGTGCCAGCAGCCGAGACAGCCAGCGGTATGAAAAACTGTTTTTT
v_gene: TRBV7-8; d_gene: TRBD1; j_gene: TRBJ1-5; abundance: .; CDR3aa: CASSSTGGYNQPQHF; CDR3nt: TGTGCCAGCAGCTCGACAGGGGGCTACAATCAGCCCCAGCATTTT
v_gene: TRBV7-3; d_gene: TRBD2; j_gene: TRBJ2-7; abundance: few; CDR3aa: CASSFLAGGLNEQYF; CDR3nt: TGTGCCAGCAGCTTCCTAGCGGGGGGGCTTAATGAGCAGTACTTC
v_gene: TRBV28; d_gene: TRBD2; j_gene: TRBJ2-3; abundance: .; CDR3aa: CASSFVGGSGGDTQYF; CDR3nt: TGTGCCAGCAGTTTCGTTGGCGGGAGTGGGGGAGATACGCAGTATTTT
v_gene: TRBV29-1; d_gene: .; j_gene: TRBJ2-1; abundance: .; CDR3aa: CSVLEGLSSYNEQFF; CDR3nt: TGCAGCGTTTTAGAGGGACTCAGCTCCTACAATGAGCAGTTCTTC
v_gene: TRBV12-3/TRBV12-4; d_gene: .; j_gene: TRBJ1-5; abundance: few; CDR3aa: CASGPAWGNNQPQHF; CDR3nt: TGTGCCAGCGGACCGGCCTGGGGCAACAATCAGCCCCAGCATTTT
v_gene: TRBV27; d_gene: .; j_gene: TRBJ1-5; abundance: .; CDR3aa: CASATRGANQPQHF; CDR3nt: TGTGCCAGCGCGACTCGCGGGGCCAATCAGCCCCAGCATTTT
v_gene: TRBV20-1; d_gene: TRBD1; j_gene: TRBJ1-6; abundance: .; CDR3aa: CSARPGTGENSPLHF; CDR3nt: TGCAGTGCTCGCCCCGGGACAGGCGAAAATTCACCCCTCCACTTT
v_gene: TRBV7-2; d_gene: .; j_gene: TRBJ2-7; abundance: many; CDR3aa: CASSEDTYEQYF; CDR3nt: TGTGCCAGCAGCGAAGACACGTACGAGCAGTACTTC
v_gene: TRBV27; d_gene: .; j_gene: TRBJ2-7; abundance: .; CDR3aa: CASSLIPVGNEQYF; CDR3nt: TGTGCCAGCAGTTTAATTCCAGTGGGTAACGAGCAGTACTTC
v_gene: TRBV7-2; d_gene: TRBD2; j_gene: TRBJ2-1; abundance: many; CDR3aa: CASSLRASGNNEQFF; CDR3nt: TGTGCCAGCAGCTTAAGGGCTAGCGGAAACAATGAGCAGTTCTTC
v_gene: TRBV6-1; d_gene: TRBD1; j_gene: TRBJ1-2; abundance: many; CDR3aa: CASSRQGNGYTF; CDR3nt: TGTGCCAGCTCCCGACAGGGGAACGGCTACACCTTC
v_gene: TRBV25-1; d_gene: TRBD1; j_gene: TRBJ1-1; abundance: few; CDR3aa: CASGWTGGTEAFF; CDR3nt: TGTGCCAGCGGTTGGACAGGGGGCACTGAAGCTTTCTTT
v_gene: TRBV19; d_gene: .; j_gene: TRBJ1-2; abundance: few; CDR3aa: CASNSPPSGPANYGYTF; CDR3nt: TGTGCCAGTAATTCACCGCCGTCGGGGCCAGCTAACTATGGCTACACCTTC
v_gene: TRBV28; d_gene: TRBD1; j_gene: TRBJ2-7; abundance: .; CDR3aa: CASSFFRTGDYEQYF; CDR3nt: TGTGCCAGCAGTTTTTTCCGGACAGGGGACTACGAGCAGTACTTC
v_gene: TRBV2; d_gene: .; j_gene: TRBJ1-2; abundance: .; CDR3aa: CASSENYGYTF; CDR3nt: TGTGCCAGCAGTGAGAACTATGGCTACACCTTC
v_gene: TRBV12-3/TRBV12-4; d_gene: .; j_gene: TRBJ1-6; abundance: .; CDR3aa: CASSRQSSYNSPLHF; CDR3nt: TGTGCCAGCAGTCGGCAGAGCTCCTATAATTCACCCCTCCACTTT